The 32 T cell receptor beta chains reported below all come from one sample, sequenced in a study of CD8 T cells in Susac syndrome. The authors reverse transcribed roughly 0.5 to 1 ug RNA with random hexamers. TCRdb itself ran the immunoSEQ multiplex PCR reads through MiXCR, one entry per CDR3 protein. Counted here are roughly 150,000 distinct CDR3 sequences, approximately 94% occurring once; the ten biggest clones make up roughly 0.21%. Sequenced input: CD8+ T cells from PBMCs. These receptors were taken from a human donor with multiple sclerosis.

This chain uses TRBV13 with TRBJ2-7, with 9 bases that match TRBD1. This CDR3 is built from 15 residues. Unmatched junction bases numbered 9, after V lost 8 bases and J lost 1 base. CDR1 is PRHDT and CDR2 is FYEKMQ in the germline V gene (reference sequence). The CDR3 nucleotides read TGTGCCAGCGCTCTGGGGGGACAGGGATCCTACGAGCAGTACTTC. It encodes CASALGGQGSYEQYF.

The genes are TRBV7-8 and TRBJ1-1, with D unclear. CDR3 length: 14 residues. Trimming pared 5 bases from V and 8 bases from J, leaving 18 bases between. Germline V CDR1 and CDR2: SGHVS, FQNEAQ. The CDR3 region has the DNA TGTGCCAGCAGCCCACTTAGTAGGGCCGCCGAAGCTTTCTTT. Protein sequence: CASSPLSRAAEAFF.

J is TRBJ2-1 and V is TRBV7-8; 7 bases align to TRBD2. J gave up 7 bases and V 3 bases, and 3 bases lay outside the gene matches. The CDR3 runs 13 residues. The V gene's germline CDR1 is SGHVS and CDR2 FQNEAQ. CDR3 bases: TGTGCCAGCAGCTTTGGACTAGTTAATGAGCAGTTCTTC. This encodes CASSFGLVNEQFF.

In DNA, the CDR3 is TGTGCCAGCAGCCGAAGAAGCGGGGGGGAGACCCAGTACTTC. It yields the protein CASSRRSGGETQYF. V usage is TRBV9 and J usage is TRBJ2-5, with 9 nucleotides matching TRBD2. Germline CDR1 SGDLS, CDR2 YYNGEE. Germline trimming cut 4 bases from V and 5 bases from J; bases unmatched to any gene: 6. The CDR3 totals 14 residues.

V and J are TRBV3-1 and TRBJ2-1; tentatively, D is TRBD1 (5 bases). The CDR3 contains 16 residues. V was shortened by 5 bases and J by 0 bases, with 14 bases between the two germline ends. Germline CDR1 is LGHDT and CDR2 is YNNKEL (reference sequence). As DNA, the CDR3 is TGTGCCAGCAGCACCCAGGGTTTTAGCTCCTACAATGAGCAGTTCTTC. It codes for CASSTQGFSSYNEQFF.

The V and J genes are TRBV7-9 and TRBJ2-7; either TRBD1 or TRBD2 may fit D (5 bases each). The germline V gene has CDR1 SEHNR and CDR2 FQNEAQ (reference sequence). With 5 bases removed from V and 4 bases from J, the gap between germline ends came to 15 bases. This CDR3 spans 14 amino acids. DNA of the CDR3: TGTGCCAGCAGCCCCGGGACGACTGCTTACGAGCAGTACTTC. Encoded protein: CASSPGTTAYEQYF.

The rearrangement links TRBV20-1 to TRBJ2-2, with TRBD2 matching over 9 bases. The V gene's germline CDR1 is DFQATT and CDR2 SNEGSKA (reference sequence). With V trimmed by 6 bases and J by 3 bases, 8 bases remained unmatched. The CDR3 runs 15 residues. CDR3 region: CSARGGPWDTGELFF. The CDR3 nucleotides are TGCAGTGCGCGGGGGGGCCCATGGGACACCGGGGAGCTGTTTTTT.

This chain uses TRBV7-9 with TRBJ2-2; D gene ambiguous. This CDR3 contains 14 residues. Between the trimmed V and J ends, which lost 5 bases and 2 bases, there was a span of 9 bases. Germline lookup yields CDR1 SEHNR and CDR2 FQNEAQ (reference sequence). For the CDR3, the DNA is TGTGCCAGCAGCCCCACGACTAACACCGGGGAGCTGTTTTTT. The encoded protein is CASSPTTNTGELFF.

This clonotype appeared once. This chain uses TRBV28 with TRBJ1-5; no clear D. CDR1 and CDR2 from the germline V gene are MDHEN and SYDVKM. The length of the CDR3 is 14 residues. Trimming removed 5 bases from V and 2 bases from J, with 10 bases in between. This CDR3 is CASSPGMGNQPQHF. In DNA, the CDR3 is TGTGCCAGCAGTCCCGGGATGGGCAATCAGCCCCAGCATTTT. Looking up the rest from reference TRBV28 and TRBJ1-5 gives the full variable domain: DVKVTQSSRYLVKRTGEKVFLECVQDMDHENMFWYRQDPGLGLRLIYFSYDVKMKEKGDIPEGYSVSREKKERFSLILESASTNQTSMYLCASSPGMGNQPQHFGDGTRLSIL.

The chain has TRBV4-2 and TRBJ1-5; D gene uncertain. This CDR3 contains 15 residues. The germline V gene encodes CDR1 LGHNA and CDR2 YNFKEQ. V dropped 2 bases and J dropped 4 bases, with 12 bases sitting between them. CDR3 sequence: CASSQSSTGNQPQHF. CDR3 nucleotides: TGTGCCAGCAGCCAATCCTCGACGGGGAATCAGCCCCAGCATTTT.

The rearrangement uses TRBV29-1 and TRBJ2-4; D not resolved. This CDR3 has 13 amino acids. V was shortened by 5 bases and J by 1 base, with 9 bases between the two germline ends. Germline values: CDR1 SQVTM, CDR2 ANQGSEA. The DNA of the CDR3 is TGCAGCGTTCCAGGAACGGCCAAAAACATTCAGTACTTC. This translates into CSVPGTAKNIQYF.

A single count supports this clonotype. V gene TRBV7-9 combines with J gene TRBJ2-5; the D gene is possibly TRBD2 (7 bases). The CDR3 contains 14 residues. Between the trimmed V and J ends, which lost 4 bases and 5 bases, there was a span of 14 bases. Germline V CDR1 and CDR2: SEHNR, FQNEAQ (reference sequence). CDR3 DNA: TGTGCCAGCAGCTCCGCGGGGGCCGGCGAGACCCAGTACTTC. Its protein product is CASSSAGAGETQYF.

The chain uses TRBV29-1 and TRBJ1-1; the D is unclear. Deletions cut 3 bases from V and 2 bases from J, with 10 bases between. Germline CDR1 and CDR2: SQVTM and ANQGSEA. The length of the CDR3 is 13 residues. The CDR3 reads CSVDAGGNTEAFF. DNA of the CDR3: TGCAGCGTTGACGCGGGAGGAAACACTGAAGCTTTCTTT.

This sequence joins TRBV5-6 and TRBJ2-7; D call uncertain. The CDR3 length is 14 residues. V lost 4 bases, J lost 2 bases, and 13 bases lay in between. Germline V gives CDR1 SGHDT, CDR2 YYEEEE. CDR3 in amino acids: CASSPPGGPYEQYF. The DNA of the CDR3 is TGTGCCAGCAGCCCTCCGGGCGGACCCTACGAGCAGTACTTC. The variable domain in full, with the rest retrieved from reference TRBV5-6 and TRBJ2-7, is DAGVTQSPTHLIKTRGQQVTLRCSPKSGHDTVSWYQQALGQGPQFIFQYYEEEERQRGNFPDRFSGHQFPNYSSELNVNALLLGDSALYLCASSPPGGPYEQYFGPGTRLTVT.

The chain has TRBV28 and TRBJ2-7; 7 bases are shared with TRBD1. This CDR3 comprises 13 residues. Trimming removed 8 bases from V and 6 bases from J; junction bases left unmatched: 10. From germline, CDR1 is MDHEN and CDR2 SYDVKM. The CDR3 loop reads CASGFRGTSEQYF. The DNA for the CDR3 is TGTGCCAGCGGATTCAGGGGGACGAGCGAGCAGTACTTC.

The CDR3 loop reads CSARTGPTNEKLFF. For the CDR3, the DNA is TGCAGTGCGAGGACAGGACCAACTAATGAAAAACTGTTTTTT. The chain joins TRBV20-1 to TRBJ1-4, with TRBD1 matching over 7 bases. In germline, CDR1 is DFQATT, CDR2 SNEGSKA (reference sequence). This CDR3 spans 14 amino acids. Germline trimming cut 6 bases from V and 0 bases from J; bases unmatched to any gene: 4.

The rearrangement joins TRBV2 to TRBJ2-7; D is undetermined. Germline V gene lookup returns CDR1 SNHLY and CDR2 FYNNEI. The CDR3 extends over 15 amino acids. The V end lost 1 base, the J end lost 0 bases, and 10 bases lay between the germline ends. In DNA, the CDR3 is TGTGCCAGCAGTGAAGTACAAGGGCCCTCCTACGAGCAGTACTTC. It specifies CASSEVQGPSYEQYF.

This clonotype was seen only a few times. The chain links TRBV6-6 to TRBJ1-1; D ambiguous. The CDR3 covers 11 residues. CDR1 is MNHNY, CDR2 SVGAGI, per germline (reference sequence). Trimming stripped 4 bases from V and 3 bases from J, with 3 bases between. CDR3 DNA sequence: TGTGCCAGCAGTTCGTACACTGAAGCTTTCTTT. Its translation: CASSSYTEAFF.

The chain's CDR3 is CATSIRLEGYNEQFF. CDR3 DNA sequence: TGTGCCACCAGCATAAGACTAGAGGGATACAATGAGCAGTTCTTC. The gene calls are TRBV15 and TRBJ2-1; perhaps TRBD2 as D (6 bases). CDR1 and CDR2 from the germline V gene are LNHNV and YYDKDF (reference sequence). This CDR3 has 15 amino acids. The ends were cut back, 4 bases at V and 4 bases at J, with 14 bases in the middle.

The chain recombines TRBV9 with TRBJ2-6, with 8 nucleotides matching TRBD1. V lost 6 bases to trimming and J lost 0 bases; unmatched junction nucleotides: 5. The CDR3 runs to 16 residues. Germline CDR1 SGDLS, CDR2 YYNGEE. The DNA for the CDR3 is TGTGCCAGCAACTTGGGACAGGACTCTGGGGCCAACGTCCTGACTTTC. Translated, it gives CASNLGQDSGANVLTF. The whole variable domain, filled in from reference TRBV9 and TRBJ2-6, reads DSGVTQTPKHLITATGQRVTLRCSPRSGDLSVYWYQQSLDQGLQFLIQYYNGEERAKGNILERFSAQQFPDLHSELNLSSLELGDSALYFCASNLGQDSGANVLTFGAGSRLTVL.

For the CDR3, the DNA is TGTGCCAGCAGTTCCAGTCGGGCCCACAAGAGACCCCAGTACTTC. Amino acid sequence: CASSSSRAHKRPQYF. The rearrangement uses TRBV27 and TRBJ2-5; D uncertain. The V end lost 4 bases, the J end lost 9 bases, and 21 bases lay between the germline ends. Germline V CDR1 and CDR2: MNHEY, SMNVEV (reference sequence). This CDR3 region has 15 residues.

This chain connects TRBV15 to TRBJ1-1; D unresolved. The CDR3 is 12 residues long. CDR1 and CDR2 from the germline V gene are LNHNV and YYDKDF (reference sequence). Trimming removed 1 base from V and 6 bases from J, with 6 bases in between. CDR3 DNA sequence: TGTGCCACCAGCAGAGTGGCAGCTGAAGCTTTCTTT. It translates to CATSRVAAEAFF.

The genes are TRBV12-3 or TRBV12-4 and TRBJ2-1, with D perhaps TRBD2 (5 bases). V lost 8 bases and J 8 bases, leaving 10 bases between the germline ends. The CDR3 is 11 amino acids. The CDR3 protein is CASLYGDEQFF. The CDR3 DNA sequence: TGTGCCAGCCTATACGGGGATGAGCAGTTCTTC.

J is TRBJ1-5 and V is TRBV12-5; no definite D call. The V gene's germline CDR1 is LGHNT and CDR2 FRNRAP. With 1 base removed from V and 7 bases from J, the gap between germline ends came to 8 bases. The CDR3 is 13 amino acids. CDR3 sequence reads: CASGLGVGQPQHF. The CDR3 DNA reads TGTGCTAGTGGTTTGGGGGTCGGGCAGCCCCAGCATTTT.

V and J are TRBV7-9 and TRBJ1-2; D not certain. This CDR3 has 15 amino acids. CDR1 SEHNR and CDR2 FQNEAQ come from the germline V gene (reference sequence). V was cut by 5 bases and J by 10 bases, with 23 bases left in between. The DNA of the CDR3 is TGTGCCAGCAGCCCCCCTAGGAGGGCACCTCTCCTCTACACCTTC. This codes for CASSPPRRAPLLYTF.

The genes are TRBV3-1 and TRBJ2-7; maybe TRBD1 (5 bases). Per the germline V gene, CDR1 is LGHDT and CDR2 is YNNKEL (reference sequence). Trimming took 0 bases from V and 2 from J, leaving 11 bases between them. This CDR3 is 15 amino acids long. Here the CDR3 reads CASSQEAPRAYEQYF. The CDR3, as DNA: TGTGCCAGCAGCCAAGAGGCGCCCAGGGCCTACGAGCAGTACTTC.

V is TRBV29-1 and J is TRBJ2-1; 7 bases are shared with TRBD1. CDR1 is SQVTM and CDR2 is ANQGSEA in the germline V gene. The CDR3 has 12 amino acids. V lost 4 bases, J lost 9 bases, and 6 bases stayed unmatched. This CDR3 reads CSVVRGGVEQFF. CDR3 in DNA: TGCAGCGTTGTCAGAGGGGGCGTTGAGCAGTTCTTC.

The CDR3 nucleotides are TGTGCCAGCAGCTCACCGGGACAGGGGTACGAGCAGTACTTC. This encodes CASSSPGQGYEQYF. The rearrangement uses TRBV7-9 and TRBJ2-7, with TRBD1 matching over 10 bases. Trimming at V came to 4 bases and at J to 4 bases, leaving 4 bases not matched to a gene. The CDR3 has 14 amino acids. Germline lookup yields CDR1 SEHNR and CDR2 FQNEAQ (reference sequence).

V and J are TRBV28 and TRBJ2-7, with 7 bases matching TRBD1. This CDR3 spans 15 amino acids. CDR1 and CDR2 (germline): MDHEN, SYDVKM. V lost 7 bases, J lost 0 bases, and 9 bases stayed unmatched. The chain's CDR3 is CASTDVQGSSYEQYF. The DNA of the CDR3 is TGTGCCAGCACCGACGTACAGGGGAGCTCCTACGAGCAGTACTTC.

V gene TRBV20-1 combines with J gene TRBJ2-3, with D possibly being TRBD2 (5 bases). This CDR3 is built from 15 residues. V shed 6 bases and J shed 1 base, with 17 bases lying between them. Germline CDR1 and CDR2: DFQATT and SNEGSKA (reference sequence). CDR3 loop: CSARPRRVRTDTQYF. The DNA for the CDR3 is TGCAGTGCCCGGCCGCGGCGGGTGCGCACAGATACGCAGTATTTT.

The CDR3 DNA sequence: TGCAGTGCTAAGGAGGCCTTCTCTGGAAACACCATATATTTT. It specifies CSAKEAFSGNTIYF. V usage is TRBV20-1 and J usage is TRBJ1-3, with no clear D. From germline, CDR1 is DFQATT and CDR2 SNEGSKA (reference sequence). The CDR3 totals 14 residues. V gave up 4 bases and J gave up 0 bases, with 10 bases separating them.

This clonotype was seen once. The CDR3 bases are TGTGCCAGCAGCCTTTCCTTGGGCAATCAGCCCCAGCATTTT. Translated, it gives CASSLSLGNQPQHF. The V call is TRBV28, the J call TRBJ1-5; D unresolved. The CDR3 contains 14 residues. The germline V and J ends were trimmed by 6 bases and 2 bases, with 11 bases remaining between them. CDR1 is MDHEN and CDR2 is SYDVKM in the germline V gene.